One sample yielded the 2 T cell receptor beta chains listed below, sequenced in a study of cytomegalovirus exposure and HLA in healthy donors. The PCR employed 60 Vbeta primers together with 13 Jbeta primers. The protocol was immunoSEQ multiplex PCR, while the TCRdb copy is restricted to in-frame clones and leaves out a portion. Here the sample spans 150,000 to 200,000 clones, more than 85% being singletons. Sequenced input: PBMCs. Receptors originate from a girl under two years old in good health and CMV-seronegative.

The chain employs TRBV11-2 and TRBJ1-2; D is unclear. This CDR3 contains 13 residues. Trimming removed 5 bases at V and 0 bases at J, with 7 bases between. The germline V gene encodes CDR1 SGHAT and CDR2 FQNNGV. CDR3 region: CASSPDSNYGYTF. The CDR3 bases are TGTGCCAGCAGCCCCGACTCTAACTATGGCTACACCTTC. Full variable domain (remainder filled in from reference TRBV11-2 and TRBJ1-2): EAGVAQSPRYKIIEKRQSVAFWCNPISGHATLYWYQQILGQGPKLLIQFQNNGVVDDSQLPKDRFSAERLKGVDSTLKIQPAKLEDSAVYLCASSPDSNYGYTFGSGTRLTVV.

The rearrangement uses TRBV27 and TRBJ2-3; tentatively, D is TRBD2 (6 bases). Germline V gene lookup returns CDR1 MNHEY and CDR2 SMNVEV (reference sequence). The CDR3 has 14 amino acids. Trimming cost V 7 bases and J 0 bases, with 11 bases left between them. The CDR3 coding sequence is TGTGCCAGCACCGCGGGACTCAGCACAGATACGCAGTATTTT. Protein product: CASTAGLSTDTQYF.